What follows is one T cell receptor (beta chain) and its context. Profiled with immunoSEQ multiplex PCR; TCRdb holds only in-frame clones, not every one. The sample includes around 58,000 clones, 70% to 90% of them seen just once. The data are from a study of T cell responses to AZD1222 COVID-19 vaccine. V lost 4 bases, J lost 0 bases, and 4 bases lay in between. The CDR3 covers 12 residues. J is TRBJ2-7 and V is TRBV12-3 or TRBV12-4; D uncertain. The sample was peripheral blood, taken 28 days after the second AZD1222 dose. The sequence came from an adult who received the AZD1222 COVID-19 vaccine. The CDR3 loop reads CASSWSSYEQYF. Here the CDR3 DNA reads TGTGCCAGCAGTTGGAGCTCCTACGAGCAGTACTTC.